The rows below give T cell receptor beta chains drawn from one sample of a study of blood T cells in healthy people across ages. TCRdb re-derived calls from the 5' RACE reads in MiXCR, one entry per CDR3 protein. This repertoire shows over 600,000 distinct CDR3 sequences, approximately 40% found once; its top ten account for about 32%. The specimen sequenced was blood. The receptors come from an older man in good health. Both conserved end residues are part of each CDR3. Each record gives: J gene, clone size, V gene, D gene, CDR3 DNA, CDR3 protein. The D gene is left open where the match is weak. The size field is filled for only some rows; it gives once, few, many or a size class.

j_gene: TRBJ1-2; abundance: many; v_gene: TRBV6-2/TRBV6-3; d_gene: -; CDR3nt: TGTGCCAGCAGTCTCCGGCCGTCCTATGGCTACACCTTC; CDR3aa: CASSLRPSYGYTF
j_gene: TRBJ2-5; abundance: -; v_gene: TRBV15; d_gene: -; CDR3nt: TGTGCCACCAGCAGACCGAGCGGAGGGGAGACCCAGTACTTC; CDR3aa: CATSRPSGGETQYF
j_gene: TRBJ2-7; abundance: few; v_gene: TRBV20-1; d_gene: -; CDR3nt: TGCAGTGCTAGAGATGCCGGGGTTTCCTACGAGCAGTACTTC; CDR3aa: CSARDAGVSYEQYF
j_gene: TRBJ2-1; abundance: few; v_gene: TRBV28; d_gene: TRBD2; CDR3nt: TGTGCCAGCAGTTTTGAAAGGGAGCGGGGCGGTTCGGATGAGCAGTTCTTC; CDR3aa: CASSFERERGGSDEQFF
j_gene: TRBJ2-1; abundance: -; v_gene: TRBV20-1; d_gene: TRBD2; CDR3nt: TGCAGTGCTAGAGATCCGGGACTAGCGGGAGTTAATGAGCAGTTCTTC; CDR3aa: CSARDPGLAGVNEQFF
j_gene: TRBJ2-3; abundance: -; v_gene: TRBV6-6; d_gene: TRBD1; CDR3nt: TGTGCCAGCAGTCCCCTGACAGGGCTCACAGATACGCAGTATTTT; CDR3aa: CASSPLTGLTDTQYF
j_gene: TRBJ1-2; abundance: -; v_gene: TRBV5-1; d_gene: -; CDR3nt: TGCGCCAGCAGCCCGGAGACAAACTCTAACTATGGCTACACCTTC; CDR3aa: CASSPETNSNYGYTF
j_gene: TRBJ2-7; abundance: few; v_gene: TRBV7-2; d_gene: TRBD2; CDR3nt: TGTGCCAGCAGCCTCCCGGGACTAGGGTACGAGCAGTACTTC; CDR3aa: CASSLPGLGYEQYF
j_gene: TRBJ1-1; abundance: -; v_gene: TRBV4-1; d_gene: -; CDR3nt: TGCGCCAGCAGCCTAACCAGACAGTTCTCAAACACTGAAGCTTTCTTT; CDR3aa: CASSLTRQFSNTEAFF
j_gene: TRBJ1-1; abundance: -; v_gene: TRBV6-5; d_gene: -; CDR3nt: TGTGCCAGCAGTTCCTCCATCCTCTGGGGTGAAGCTTTCTTT; CDR3aa: CASSSSILWGEAFF
j_gene: TRBJ2-3; abundance: -; v_gene: TRBV10-2; d_gene: -; CDR3nt: TGCGCCAGCAATCCACTAGGGGGATATAGCACAGATACGCAGTATTTT; CDR3aa: CASNPLGGYSTDTQYF
j_gene: TRBJ2-5; abundance: many; v_gene: TRBV6-2/TRBV6-3; d_gene: TRBD2; CDR3nt: TGTGCCAGCAGCGGGAGGACCCAAGAGACCCAGTACTTC; CDR3aa: CASSGRTQETQYF
j_gene: TRBJ2-5; abundance: -; v_gene: TRBV6-2/TRBV6-3; d_gene: TRBD2; CDR3nt: TGTGCCAGCAGTCTACTAGCGGGGGGCCAGCAGTACTTC; CDR3aa: CASSLLAGGQQYF
j_gene: TRBJ2-1; abundance: once; v_gene: TRBV12-3/TRBV12-4; d_gene: TRBD1; CDR3nt: TGTGCCAGCAGTCCGGACAGGGGAATCCACAATGAGCAGTTCTTC; CDR3aa: CASSPDRGIHNEQFF
j_gene: TRBJ1-2; abundance: once; v_gene: TRBV29-1; d_gene: TRBD1; CDR3nt: TGCAGCGTGCGCAGAACAGGGGGGGCTGGCTACACCTTC; CDR3aa: CSVRRTGGAGYTF
j_gene: TRBJ2-5; abundance: -; v_gene: TRBV11-2; d_gene: -; CDR3nt: TGTGCCAGCAGCACCCCCTCGATCCCTCAAGAGACCCAGTACTTC; CDR3aa: CASSTPSIPQETQYF
j_gene: TRBJ1-5; abundance: -; v_gene: TRBV2; d_gene: -; CDR3nt: TGTGCCAGCAGTGACAAGAATAGCAATCAGCCCCAGCATTTT; CDR3aa: CASSDKNSNQPQHF